A selection of T cell receptor beta chains follows, all from one sample in a study of cytomegalovirus exposure and HLA in healthy donors. The assay was immunoSEQ multiplex PCR, and TCRdb's table has in-frame clones only and misses some. The sample has under 200,000 clones, about 90% seen once. Sequenced: PBMCs. The receptor set was obtained from a young woman in good health and CMV-seropositive. Both conserved end residues are part of each CDR3. D genes are given only for firm matches. A clone size is listed for some rows: how often the clone was seen (once, few, many), or a class if it is expanded.

CDR3 protein | CDR3 DNA | CDR3 length | J gene | V gene | D gene | clone size
CASSGGPPGYDF | TGTGCCAGCAGCGGGGGACCCCCGGGGTACGACTTC | 12 | TRBJ2-7 | TRBV2 | - | few
CASLTGSGANVLTF | TGTGCCAGCCTTACAGGCTCTGGGGCCAACGTCCTGACTTTC | 14 | TRBJ2-6 | TRBV7-9 | - | -
CATSRDLPFRTGNSGNTIYF | TGTGCCACCAGCAGAGATCTCCCTTTTCGAACAGGGAACTCTGGAAACACCATATATTTT | 20 | TRBJ1-3 | TRBV15 | - | -
CASSPGGMNTEAFF | TGTGCCAGCTCACCAGGGGGGATGAACACTGAAGCTTTCTTT | 14 | TRBJ1-1 | TRBV18 | - | -
CAISPRQGGDQPQHF | TGTGCCATCAGCCCGCGGCAGGGTGGCGATCAGCCCCAGCATTTT | 15 | TRBJ1-5 | TRBV10-3 | - | -
CASSYSTGQNTEAFF | TGTGCCAGCAGTTACTCGACAGGTCAGAACACTGAAGCTTTCTTT | 15 | TRBJ1-1 | TRBV6-5 | - | once
CASSLGQGGSYNEQFF | TGTGCCAGCAGCCTCGGACAAGGGGGATCCTACAATGAGCAGTTCTTC | 16 | TRBJ2-1 | TRBV16 | - | once
CASRAGSPPYEQYF | TGCGCCAGCAGGGCGGGATCCCCTCCCTACGAGCAGTACTTC | 14 | TRBJ2-7 | TRBV4-3 | - | -
CASNLQGAYNEQFF | TGTGCCAGCAACCTTCAGGGGGCCTACAATGAGCAGTTCTTC | 14 | TRBJ2-1 | TRBV6-5 | TRBD1 | once
CASSLGTGGHTTYEQYF | TGCGCCAGCAGCTTGGGGACAGGGGGCCACACTACCTACGAGCAGTACTTC | 17 | TRBJ2-7 | TRBV5-1 | TRBD1 | -
CASTYPAVSGANVLTF | TGTGCCAGCACCTACCCGGCGGTCTCTGGGGCCAACGTCCTGACTTTC | 16 | TRBJ2-6 | TRBV11-2 | - | -
CASSGGTSGSPEQFF | TGTGCCAGCAGCGGGGGGACTAGCGGGAGTCCAGAGCAGTTCTTC | 15 | TRBJ2-1 | TRBV9 | TRBD2 | -
CASSTHPSGANVLTF | TGCGCCAGCAGCACACACCCCTCTGGGGCCAACGTCCTGACTTTC | 15 | TRBJ2-6 | TRBV5-1 | - | -
CASSSGLAGVEQYF | TGTGCCAGCAGCTCCGGACTAGCGGGAGTCGAGCAGTACTTC | 14 | TRBJ2-7 | TRBV7-2 | TRBD2 | -
CASSWAGIANTGELFF | TGTGCCAGCTCCTGGGCCGGAATCGCGAACACCGGGGAGCTGTTTTTT | 16 | TRBJ2-2 | TRBV7-9 | - | -
CASSSGTFPDTQYF | TGTGCCAGCAGCTCTGGGACTTTTCCAGATACGCAGTATTTT | 14 | TRBJ2-3 | TRBV7-2 | - | -
CASSADRGETQYF | TGTGCCAGCAGTGCCGACCGGGGAGAGACCCAGTACTTC | 13 | TRBJ2-5 | TRBV25-1 | - | -
CASSLNMAPSYNEQFF | TGTGCCAGCAGCTTAAATATGGCCCCCTCCTACAATGAGCAGTTCTTC | 16 | TRBJ2-1 | TRBV11-1 | - | -
CSDRTSAFTETQYF | TGCAGCGACAGGACTAGCGCTTTTACGGAGACCCAGTACTTC | 14 | TRBJ2-5 | TRBV29-1 | TRBD2 | -
CASSLGTGLTDTQYF | TGCGCCAGCAGCTTGGGGACAGGTCTCACAGATACGCAGTATTTT | 15 | TRBJ2-3 | TRBV5-1 | TRBD1 | -
CASTGQVNSPLHF | TGTGCTAGTACGGGACAGGTTAATTCACCCCTCCACTTT | 13 | TRBJ1-6 | TRBV12-5 | TRBD1 | -
CASSQAVASSDNEQFF | TGCGCCAGCAGCCAAGCCGTGGCATCTAGCGACAATGAGCAGTTCTTC | 16 | TRBJ2-1 | TRBV4-3 | - | -
CASSDSSRGLNTEAFF | TGTGCCAGCAGTGACTCCTCCAGGGGGCTGAACACTGAAGCTTTCTTT | 16 | TRBJ1-1 | TRBV28 | TRBD1 | once
CASSRTGTDYYEQYF | TGCGCCAGCAGCAGGACAGGGACGGACTACTACGAGCAGTACTTC | 15 | TRBJ2-7 | TRBV5-1 | TRBD1 | -
CASSSLGQGSQPQHF | TGTGCCAGCAGTTCCCTAGGACAGGGGAGTCAGCCCCAGCATTTT | 15 | TRBJ1-5 | TRBV6-5 | TRBD1 | -
CSVEPERQGSTGELFF | TGCAGCGTTGAACCCGAACGACAGGGGAGCACCGGGGAGCTGTTTTTT | 16 | TRBJ2-2 | TRBV29-1 | TRBD1 | -
CASSQDRTGGDEKLFF | TGCGCCAGCAGCCAAGATCGGACAGGGGGTGATGAAAAACTGTTTTTT | 16 | TRBJ1-4 | TRBV4-1 | TRBD1 | -